This T cell receptor (beta chain) stems from a study of T cell responses to AZD1222 COVID-19 vaccine. Study background: Pooling of second doses given at about 4 or about 12 weeks was done. Overall study results and limits: Repertoires were obtained only post-peak T cell response. Unmutated variant regions are reportedly the target of nearly half of TCRs that are spike-specific.

In this sample, this clone turned up a few times. Its antigen is not identified. V was clipped by 0 bases and J by 2 bases; unmatched bases: 2. Germline CDR1 is SGHRS and CDR2 is YFSETQ. This CDR3 is built from 15 residues. TCRdb's copy holds only in-frame clones and misses some; the assay was immunoSEQ multiplex PCR. This sample carries some 130,000 clones, roughly 90% of them seen once, and the ten largest clones take about 3.5%. Sequenced here: peripheral blood, sampled on day 0 of AZD1222 vaccination. The sequence was collected from an adult in good health. V gene TRBV5-1 combines with J gene TRBJ2-7; TRBD1 agrees at 10 bases. In nucleotides, the CDR3 is TGCGCCAGCAGCTTGGGAGGGACAGGGGCCTACGAGCAGTACTTC. This sequence encodes CASSLGGTGAYEQYF.